This is a list of T cell receptor beta chains from one sample in a study of cytomegalovirus exposure and HLA in healthy donors. Sequencing was performed with immunoSEQ multiplex PCR; in TCRdb, only in-frame clones are kept and a portion is missing. The sample lists about 160,000 clones; 75% to 80% were seen once. The sample taken for sequencing was PBMCs. The receptors shown here come from a woman aged 45-59 years in good health and CMV-seropositive. Each CDR3 is given without its conserved first and last residue. Fields, in order: D gene, clone size, V gene, J gene, CDR3 protein. The D gene is left open where the match is weak. The size of a clone is reported for some rows only, either as once, few or many, or as a class for expanded clones.

d_gene: -
abundance: -
v_gene: TRBV4-1
j_gene: TRBJ2-7
CDR3aa: ASSQASRVLSGEQY

d_gene: TRBD1
abundance: -
v_gene: TRBV2
j_gene: TRBJ1-5
CDR3aa: ASSDGRGTGDQPQH

d_gene: -
abundance: -
v_gene: TRBV28
j_gene: TRBJ1-4
CDR3aa: ASSGFGVEKLF

d_gene: -
abundance: -
v_gene: TRBV9
j_gene: TRBJ1-2
CDR3aa: ASSVGTGEGYGYT

d_gene: TRBD1
abundance: -
v_gene: TRBV5-1
j_gene: TRBJ2-7
CDR3aa: ASSPRPGQAYEQY

d_gene: -
abundance: -
v_gene: TRBV9
j_gene: TRBJ2-3
CDR3aa: ASSEPSTDTQY

d_gene: -
abundance: -
v_gene: TRBV11-2
j_gene: TRBJ2-1
CDR3aa: ASSLEQMLNNEQF

d_gene: -
abundance: few
v_gene: TRBV28
j_gene: TRBJ1-1
CDR3aa: ASALVVNTEAF

d_gene: TRBD1
abundance: -
v_gene: TRBV12-5
j_gene: TRBJ2-7
CDR3aa: ASGLVRSGTGGDGQY

d_gene: TRBD1
abundance: once
v_gene: TRBV2
j_gene: TRBJ2-3
CDR3aa: ASNAGTGGDTQY

d_gene: TRBD2
abundance: -
v_gene: TRBV10-3
j_gene: TRBJ2-7
CDR3aa: AISESGWGLPTTFPYEQY

d_gene: -
abundance: -
v_gene: TRBV27
j_gene: TRBJ2-2
CDR3aa: ASSRQEYDTGELF

d_gene: TRBD1
abundance: -
v_gene: TRBV6-5
j_gene: TRBJ1-4
CDR3aa: ASSYGDSLNEKLF

d_gene: TRBD1
abundance: -
v_gene: TRBV29-1
j_gene: TRBJ2-4
CDR3aa: SAGSSPGGNIQY

d_gene: TRBD1
abundance: once
v_gene: TRBV2
j_gene: TRBJ2-7
CDR3aa: ARAGTTGGIYEQY

d_gene: -
abundance: -
v_gene: TRBV27
j_gene: TRBJ1-2
CDR3aa: ASSFEGNYGYT

d_gene: TRBD1
abundance: few
v_gene: TRBV7-9
j_gene: TRBJ2-7
CDR3aa: ASSFTGGREQY

d_gene: TRBD1
abundance: -
v_gene: TRBV29-1
j_gene: TRBJ1-4
CDR3aa: SVGAGQGVRKLF

d_gene: -
abundance: -
v_gene: TRBV7-9
j_gene: TRBJ2-1
CDR3aa: ASSIRGSNNEQF

d_gene: -
abundance: -
v_gene: TRBV2
j_gene: TRBJ2-1
CDR3aa: ASSYIHNEQF

d_gene: TRBD1
abundance: -
v_gene: TRBV5-1
j_gene: TRBJ1-4
CDR3aa: ASSLETGGRGKLF

d_gene: -
abundance: few
v_gene: TRBV7-9
j_gene: TRBJ2-7
CDR3aa: ASSFGVGSLNEQY

d_gene: -
abundance: -
v_gene: TRBV30
j_gene: TRBJ1-2
CDR3aa: ASLKDSSRDGYT

d_gene: TRBD1
abundance: -
v_gene: TRBV6-1
j_gene: TRBJ1-3
CDR3aa: ASSAGQAGTGGNTIY

d_gene: -
abundance: -
v_gene: TRBV7-2
j_gene: TRBJ1-1
CDR3aa: ASSLPQRGVAF

d_gene: -
abundance: -
v_gene: TRBV10-2
j_gene: TRBJ2-7
CDR3aa: ASSEWAWSSYEQY

d_gene: -
abundance: -
v_gene: TRBV27
j_gene: TRBJ2-5
CDR3aa: ASSLRGQETQY

d_gene: TRBD2
abundance: few
v_gene: TRBV27
j_gene: TRBJ2-3
CDR3aa: ASRVAGSDTQY

d_gene: -
abundance: -
v_gene: TRBV6-1
j_gene: TRBJ1-3
CDR3aa: ASSEYRAGNTIY

d_gene: TRBD1
abundance: -
v_gene: TRBV7-8
j_gene: TRBJ1-2
CDR3aa: ASSLTIGGGYGYT

d_gene: -
abundance: -
v_gene: TRBV5-5
j_gene: TRBJ1-4
CDR3aa: ASSLGMREKLF

d_gene: TRBD1
abundance: once
v_gene: TRBV25-1
j_gene: TRBJ1-1
CDR3aa: ASTRAGGTEAF

d_gene: -
abundance: once
v_gene: TRBV19
j_gene: TRBJ1-2
CDR3aa: ASSIDLTFDRGTYGYT

d_gene: TRBD2
abundance: -
v_gene: TRBV6-1
j_gene: TRBJ2-5
CDR3aa: ASSETSGGQETQY

d_gene: -
abundance: -
v_gene: TRBV18
j_gene: TRBJ2-5
CDR3aa: ASSPRDRETQY

d_gene: TRBD2
abundance: -
v_gene: TRBV2
j_gene: TRBJ2-1
CDR3aa: ASWILSGGAGNEQF

d_gene: TRBD1
abundance: -
v_gene: TRBV5-1
j_gene: TRBJ1-4
CDR3aa: ASSLGQGSGKLF